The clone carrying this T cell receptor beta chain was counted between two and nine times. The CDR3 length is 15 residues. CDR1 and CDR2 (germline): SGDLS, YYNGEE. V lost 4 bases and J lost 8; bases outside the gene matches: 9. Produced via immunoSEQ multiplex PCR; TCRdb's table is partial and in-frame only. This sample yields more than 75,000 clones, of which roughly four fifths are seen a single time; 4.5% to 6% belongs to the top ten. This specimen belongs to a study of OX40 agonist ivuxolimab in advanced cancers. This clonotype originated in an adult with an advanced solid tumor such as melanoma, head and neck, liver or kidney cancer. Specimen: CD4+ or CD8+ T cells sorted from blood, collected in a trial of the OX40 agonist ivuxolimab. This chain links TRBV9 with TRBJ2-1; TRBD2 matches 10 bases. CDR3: CASSIKAGGLDEQFF. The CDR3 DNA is TGTGCCAGCAGCATTAAAGCGGGGGGGCTTGATGAGCAGTTCTTC.